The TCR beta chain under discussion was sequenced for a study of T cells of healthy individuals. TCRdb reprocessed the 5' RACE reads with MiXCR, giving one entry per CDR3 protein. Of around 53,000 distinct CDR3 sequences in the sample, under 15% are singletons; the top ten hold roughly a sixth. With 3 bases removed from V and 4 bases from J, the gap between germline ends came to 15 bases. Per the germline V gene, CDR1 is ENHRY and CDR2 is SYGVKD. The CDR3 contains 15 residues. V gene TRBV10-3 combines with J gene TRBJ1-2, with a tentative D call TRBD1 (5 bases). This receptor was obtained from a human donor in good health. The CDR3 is CAISEAEMGLYGYTF. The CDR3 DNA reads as TGTGCCATCAGTGAAGCGGAGATGGGGCTCTATGGCTACACCTTC.